This T cell receptor (beta chain) was sequenced in a study of cytomegalovirus exposure and HLA in healthy donors. Using immunoSEQ multiplex PCR, the repertoire was profiled, and TCRdb retains in-frame clones only, with some absent. The sample has more than 95,000 clones; approximately 90% are singletons. The CDR3 covers 15 residues. With 2 bases removed from V and 4 bases from J, the gap between germline ends came to 15 bases. Germline values: CDR1 SGHTA, CDR2 FQGNSA. Study-level points and caveats: A few CMV-associated chains proved CMV antigen-specific in vitro. According to a later analysis, TCR clusters from the first cohort tended to co-occur in the 100 to 150 validation repertoires.

In the case of this clone: Its antigen is as yet unknown.

The rearrangement joins TRBV7-2 to TRBJ2-7; possible D gene TRBD2, 7 bases. This TCR derives from a woman aged 18-29 years in good health and CMV-seronegative. Specimen: PBMCs. The CDR3 here is CASSLSRGAGYEQYF. CDR3 nucleotide sequence: TGTGCCAGCAGCTTATCCAGGGGAGCGGGATACGAGCAGTACTTC.